This TCR beta chain came from a study of long-term antiretroviral therapy in people with HIV. At the level of the study: The earliest specimens came about a decade ahead of the 2015 immediate-ART recommendation.

Version v3.0 of the immunoSEQ assay ran at survey level. This table comes from immunoSEQ multiplex PCR, and its TCRdb copy is limited to in-frame clones, with some not included. The table lists about 22,000 clones, approximately 80% of them singletons. V gave up 2 bases and J gave up 5 bases, with 9 bases separating them. Germline CDR1 and CDR2: MNHEY and SVGAGI. The CDR3 sequence is 13 residues long. The source was unsorted PBMCs, collected 1.6 years after starting antiretroviral therapy. The chain links TRBV6-5 to TRBJ1-2, with D unclear. This receptor was taken from a man between 35 and 55 years old with HIV. The CDR3 region is CASSYGEGYGYTF. CDR3 nucleotide sequence: TGTGCCAGCAGTTACGGGGAAGGATATGGCTACACCTTC.